This T cell receptor beta chain originates from a study of T cells expressing NK-cell markers. Germline V gene sequence: CDR1 MGHRA, CDR2 YSYEKL. This CDR3 is built from 15 residues. From the 5' RACE reads, TCRdb lists one entry per CDR3 protein and no DNA. The sample table includes roughly 180,000 distinct CDR3 sequences. The V call is TRBV4-1, the J call TRBJ2-7; checking the TCRdb D call of TRBD2 is not possible without DNA. The sequence came from a man aged 18-75 years in good health. Sequenced sample: blood T cells: a sorted CD56 or NKG2C T cell subset, CD4+ or CD8+ T cells, or bulk PBMC T cells (not recorded which). The CDR3 loop is CASSQRDSPSYEQYF.